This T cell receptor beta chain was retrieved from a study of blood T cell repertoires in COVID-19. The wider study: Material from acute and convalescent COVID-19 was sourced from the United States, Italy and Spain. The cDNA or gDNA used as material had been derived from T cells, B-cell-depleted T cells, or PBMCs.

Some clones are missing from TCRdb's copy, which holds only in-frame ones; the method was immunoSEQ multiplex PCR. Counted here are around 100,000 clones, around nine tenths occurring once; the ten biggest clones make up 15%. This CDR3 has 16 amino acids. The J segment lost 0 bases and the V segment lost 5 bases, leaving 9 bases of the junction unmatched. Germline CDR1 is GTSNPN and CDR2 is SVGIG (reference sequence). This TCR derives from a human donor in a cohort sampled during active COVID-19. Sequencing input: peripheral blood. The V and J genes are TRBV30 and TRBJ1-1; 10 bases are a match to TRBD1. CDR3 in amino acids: CAWGRDRGKMNTEAFF. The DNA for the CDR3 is TGTGCCTGGGGCCGGGACAGGGGAAAAATGAACACTGAAGCTTTCTTT. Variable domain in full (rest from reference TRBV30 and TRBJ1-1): SQTIHQWPATLVQPVGSPLSLECTVEGTSNPNLYWYRQAAGRGLQLLFYSVGIGQISSEVPQNLSASRPQDRQFILSSKKLLLSDSGFYLCAWGRDRGKMNTEAFFGQGTRLTVV.